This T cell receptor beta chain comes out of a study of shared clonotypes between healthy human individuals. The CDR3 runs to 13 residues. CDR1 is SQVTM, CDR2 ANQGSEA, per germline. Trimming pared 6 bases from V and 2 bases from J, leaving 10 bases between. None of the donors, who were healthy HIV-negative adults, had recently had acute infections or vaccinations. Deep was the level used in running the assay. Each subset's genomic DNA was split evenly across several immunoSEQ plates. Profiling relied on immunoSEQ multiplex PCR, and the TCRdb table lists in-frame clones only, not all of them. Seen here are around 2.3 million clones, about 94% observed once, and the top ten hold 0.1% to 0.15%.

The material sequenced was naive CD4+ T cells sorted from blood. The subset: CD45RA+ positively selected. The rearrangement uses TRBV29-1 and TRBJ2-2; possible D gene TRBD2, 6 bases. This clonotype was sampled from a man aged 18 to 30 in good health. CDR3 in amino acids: CSVWGLNTGELFF. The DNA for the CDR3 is TGCAGCGTGTGGGGACTCAACACCGGGGAGCTGTTTTTT.